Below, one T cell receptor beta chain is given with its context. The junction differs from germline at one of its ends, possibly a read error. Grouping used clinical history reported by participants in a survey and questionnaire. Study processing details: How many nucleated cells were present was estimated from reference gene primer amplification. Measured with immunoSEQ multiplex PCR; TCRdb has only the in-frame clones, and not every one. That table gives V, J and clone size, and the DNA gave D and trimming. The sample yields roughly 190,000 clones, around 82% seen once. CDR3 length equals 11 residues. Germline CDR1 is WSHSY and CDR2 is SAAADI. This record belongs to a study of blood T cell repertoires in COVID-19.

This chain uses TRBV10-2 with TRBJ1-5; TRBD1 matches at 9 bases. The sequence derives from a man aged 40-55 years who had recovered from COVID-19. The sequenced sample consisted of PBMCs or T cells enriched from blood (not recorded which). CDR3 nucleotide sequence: TGCGCCAGCAGTGACGGACAGGGGCCCAAATTT. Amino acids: CASSDGQGPKF.